This T cell receptor (beta chain) is drawn from a study of CD8 T cells in ankylosing spondylitis. Findings and limits, study-wide: Relatively rare in peripheral blood, disease-linked clones were also CD8+. Reported data indicate significant enrichment of disease-linked clones within matched ankylosing spondylitis synovial fluid. Eight highly homologous variants made up a TCR beta motif, and this motif appeared characteristic of ankylosing spondylitis blood.

Germline values: CDR1 SGHTA, CDR2 FQGTGA. Trimming shortened V by 4 bases and J by 0 bases, and 8 bases separated the two germline ends. The CDR3 contains 14 residues. This clonotype was seen only a few times. No antigen is known for it. TCRdb re-called the 5' RACE reads with MiXCR, one entry per CDR3 protein. This sample has 700,000 or so distinct CDR3 sequences, with roughly 19% found just once. The sequenced material came from blood, either unsorted or a sorted T cell fraction (not recorded which). This chain uses TRBV7-3 with TRBJ2-3, with a possible D match to TRBD2 (5 bases). The receptor comes from a male donor with ankylosing spondylitis. CDR3 in amino acids: CASSWGVSTDTQYF. Written as DNA, the CDR3 is TGTGCCAGCAGCTGGGGAGTTAGCACAGATACGCAGTATTTT.